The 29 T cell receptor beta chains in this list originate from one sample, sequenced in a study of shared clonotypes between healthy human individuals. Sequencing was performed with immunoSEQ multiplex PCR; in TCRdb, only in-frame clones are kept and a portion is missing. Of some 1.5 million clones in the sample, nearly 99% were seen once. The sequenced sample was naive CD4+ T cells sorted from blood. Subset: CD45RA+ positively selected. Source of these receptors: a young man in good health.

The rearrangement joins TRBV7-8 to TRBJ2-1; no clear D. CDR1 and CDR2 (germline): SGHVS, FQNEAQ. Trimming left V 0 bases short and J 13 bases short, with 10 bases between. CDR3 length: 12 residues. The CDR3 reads CASSLADPDQFF. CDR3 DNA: TGTGCCAGCAGCTTAGCAGACCCGGACCAGTTCTTC.

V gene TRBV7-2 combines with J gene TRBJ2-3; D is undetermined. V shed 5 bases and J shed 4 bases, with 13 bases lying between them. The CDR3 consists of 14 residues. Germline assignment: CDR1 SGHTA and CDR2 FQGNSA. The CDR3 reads CASSPVAASDTQYF. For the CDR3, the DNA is TGTGCCAGCAGCCCCGTCGCAGCTTCAGATACGCAGTATTTT.

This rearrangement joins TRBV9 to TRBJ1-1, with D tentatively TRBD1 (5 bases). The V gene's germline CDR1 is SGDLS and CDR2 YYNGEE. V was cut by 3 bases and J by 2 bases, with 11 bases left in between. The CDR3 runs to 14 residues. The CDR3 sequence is CASSDGHPNTEAFF. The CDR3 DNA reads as TGTGCCAGCAGCGACGGACACCCTAACACTGAAGCTTTCTTT. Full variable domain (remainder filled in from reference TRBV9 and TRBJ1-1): DSGVTQTPKHLITATGQRVTLRCSPRSGDLSVYWYQQSLDQGLQFLIQYYNGEERAKGNILERFSAQQFPDLHSELNLSSLELGDSALYFCASSDGHPNTEAFFGQGTRLTVV.

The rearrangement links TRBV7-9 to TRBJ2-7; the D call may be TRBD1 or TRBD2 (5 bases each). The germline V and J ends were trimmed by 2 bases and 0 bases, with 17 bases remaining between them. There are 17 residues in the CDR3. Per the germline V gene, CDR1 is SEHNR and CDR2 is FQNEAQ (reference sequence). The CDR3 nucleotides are TGTGCCAGCAGCTTAATATCTTGGGGGAACGTCTCCTACGAGCAGTACTTC. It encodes CASSLISWGNVSYEQYF.

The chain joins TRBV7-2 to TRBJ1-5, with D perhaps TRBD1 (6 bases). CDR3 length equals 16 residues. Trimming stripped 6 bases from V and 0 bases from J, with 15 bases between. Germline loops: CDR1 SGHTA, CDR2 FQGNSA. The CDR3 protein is CASSLQGQSSNQPQHF. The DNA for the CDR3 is TGTGCCAGCAGTCTTCAGGGGCAGTCTAGCAATCAGCCCCAGCATTTT.

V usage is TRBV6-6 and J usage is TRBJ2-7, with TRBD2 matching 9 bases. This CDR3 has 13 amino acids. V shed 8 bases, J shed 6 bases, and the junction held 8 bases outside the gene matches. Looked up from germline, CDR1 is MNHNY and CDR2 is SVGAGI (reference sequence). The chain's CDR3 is CASSAGGPGEQYF. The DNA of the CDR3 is TGTGCCAGCTCGGCGGGAGGGCCAGGCGAGCAGTACTTC.

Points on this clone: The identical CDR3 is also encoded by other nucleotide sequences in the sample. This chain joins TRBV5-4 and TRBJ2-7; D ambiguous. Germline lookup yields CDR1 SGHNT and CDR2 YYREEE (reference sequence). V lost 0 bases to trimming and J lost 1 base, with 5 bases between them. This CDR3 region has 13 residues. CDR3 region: CASSLAASYEQYF. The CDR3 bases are TGTGCCAGCAGCTTGGCCGCGTCCTACGAGCAGTACTTC. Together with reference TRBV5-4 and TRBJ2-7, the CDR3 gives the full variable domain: ETGVTQSPTHLIKTRGQQVTLRCSSQSGHNTVSWYQQALGQGPQFIFQYYREEENGRGNFPPRFSGLQFPNYSSELNVNALELDDSALYLCASSLAASYEQYFGPGTRLTVT.

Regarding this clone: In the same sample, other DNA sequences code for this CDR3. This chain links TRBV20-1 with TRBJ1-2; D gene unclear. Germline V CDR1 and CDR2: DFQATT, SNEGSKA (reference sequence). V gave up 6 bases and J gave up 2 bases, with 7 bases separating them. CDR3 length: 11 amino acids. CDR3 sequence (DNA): TGCAGTGCAACGGGGAACTATGGCTACACCTTC. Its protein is CSATGNYGYTF.

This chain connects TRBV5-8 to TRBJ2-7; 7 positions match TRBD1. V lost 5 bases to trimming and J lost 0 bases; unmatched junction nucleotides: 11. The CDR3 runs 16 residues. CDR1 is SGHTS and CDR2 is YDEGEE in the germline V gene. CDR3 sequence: CASRLAYRDSSYEQYF. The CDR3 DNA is TGTGCCAGCAGGCTGGCTTACCGGGACAGCTCCTACGAGCAGTACTTC.

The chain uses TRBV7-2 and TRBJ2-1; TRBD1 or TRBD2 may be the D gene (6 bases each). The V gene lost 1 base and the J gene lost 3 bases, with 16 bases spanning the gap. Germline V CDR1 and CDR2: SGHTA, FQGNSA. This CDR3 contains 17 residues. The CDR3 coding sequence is TGTGCCAGCAGCTTAGGGGGGCCGGGAGCGCACTACAATGAGCAGTTCTTC. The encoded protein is CASSLGGPGAHYNEQFF.

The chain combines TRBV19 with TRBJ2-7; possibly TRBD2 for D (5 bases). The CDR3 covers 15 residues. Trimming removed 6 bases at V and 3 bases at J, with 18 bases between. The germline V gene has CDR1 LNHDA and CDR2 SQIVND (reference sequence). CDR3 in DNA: TGTGCCAGTAGCGAAGCGGCACAGCGAGTCTACGAGCAGTACTTC. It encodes CASSEAAQRVYEQYF.

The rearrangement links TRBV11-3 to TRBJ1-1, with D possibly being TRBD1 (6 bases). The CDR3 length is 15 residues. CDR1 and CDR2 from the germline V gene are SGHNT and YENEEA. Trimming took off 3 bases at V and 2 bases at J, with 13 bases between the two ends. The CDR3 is CASSLGGGVNTEAFF. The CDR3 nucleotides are TGTGCCAGCAGCTTGGGGGGCGGGGTTAACACTGAAGCTTTCTTT.

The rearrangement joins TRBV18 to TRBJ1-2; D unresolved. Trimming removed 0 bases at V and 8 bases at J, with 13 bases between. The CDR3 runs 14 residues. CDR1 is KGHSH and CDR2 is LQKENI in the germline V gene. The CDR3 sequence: CASSPPSLTGGYTF. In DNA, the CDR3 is TGTGCCAGCTCACCACCGTCTCTGACCGGGGGCTACACCTTC.

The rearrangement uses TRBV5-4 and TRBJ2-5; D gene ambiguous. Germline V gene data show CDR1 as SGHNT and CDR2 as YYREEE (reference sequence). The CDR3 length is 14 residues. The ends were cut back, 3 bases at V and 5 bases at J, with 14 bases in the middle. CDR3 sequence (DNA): TGTGCCAGCAGCTCCACCGGGCCCACGGAGACCCAGTACTTC. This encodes CASSSTGPTETQYF.

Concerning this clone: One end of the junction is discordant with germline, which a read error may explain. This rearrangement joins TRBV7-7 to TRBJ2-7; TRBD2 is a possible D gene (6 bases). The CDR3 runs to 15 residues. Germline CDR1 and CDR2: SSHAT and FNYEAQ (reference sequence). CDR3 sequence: CASSLVVGGKGEQYF. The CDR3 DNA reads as TGTGCTAGCAGCTTAGTAGTCGGCGGGAAGGGCGAGCAGTACTTC.

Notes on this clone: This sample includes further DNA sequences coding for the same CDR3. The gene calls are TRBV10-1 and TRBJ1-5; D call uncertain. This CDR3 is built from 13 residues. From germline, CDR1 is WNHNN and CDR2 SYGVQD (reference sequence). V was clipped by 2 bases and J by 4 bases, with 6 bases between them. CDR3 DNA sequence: TGCGCCAGCAGTGAGAGCGGGAATCAGCCCCAGCATTTT. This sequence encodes CASSESGNQPQHF.

The DNA for the CDR3 is TGTGCCAGCTCACTCGGTTACAATCAGCCCCAGCATTTT. The encoded protein is CASSLGYNQPQHF. The rearrangement links TRBV18 to TRBJ1-5; D unresolved. Germline V gene sequence: CDR1 KGHSH, CDR2 LQKENI. V lost 4 bases and J 3 bases, leaving 7 bases between the germline ends. The CDR3 has 13 residues.

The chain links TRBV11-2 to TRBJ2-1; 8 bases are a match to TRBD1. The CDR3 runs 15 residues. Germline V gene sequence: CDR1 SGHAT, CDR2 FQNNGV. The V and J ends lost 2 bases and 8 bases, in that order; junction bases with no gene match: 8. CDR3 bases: TGTGCCAGCAGCTTAATGGCAGGGGGCAGCTATGAGCAGTTCTTC. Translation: CASSLMAGGSYEQFF.

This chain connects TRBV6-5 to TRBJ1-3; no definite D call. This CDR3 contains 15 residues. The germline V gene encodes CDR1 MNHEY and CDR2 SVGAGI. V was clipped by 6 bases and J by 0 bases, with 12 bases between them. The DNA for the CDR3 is TGTGCCAGCAGAATTCGACCCCACTCTGGAAACACCATATATTTT. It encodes CASRIRPHSGNTIYF.

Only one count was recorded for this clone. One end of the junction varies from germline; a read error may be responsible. Here the CDR3 reads CSVGTGDF. The CDR3 bases are TGCAGCGTAGGGACAGGCGACTTC. The V and J genes are TRBV29-1 and TRBJ1-2, with 8 bases that match TRBD1. This CDR3 has 8 residues. Germline V gives CDR1 SQVTM, CDR2 ANQGSEA.

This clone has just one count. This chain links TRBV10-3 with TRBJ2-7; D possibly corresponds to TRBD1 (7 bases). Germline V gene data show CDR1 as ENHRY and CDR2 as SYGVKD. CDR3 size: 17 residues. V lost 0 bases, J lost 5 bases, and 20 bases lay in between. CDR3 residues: CAISESTGRIVYNEQYF. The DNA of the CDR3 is TGTGCCATCAGTGAGTCGACAGGGAGGATTGTCTATAACGAGCAGTACTTC.

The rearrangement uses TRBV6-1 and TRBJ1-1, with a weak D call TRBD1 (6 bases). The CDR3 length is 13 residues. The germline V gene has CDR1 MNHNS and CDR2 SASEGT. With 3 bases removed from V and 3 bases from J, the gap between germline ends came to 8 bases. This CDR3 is CASSDRGDTEAFF. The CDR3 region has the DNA TGTGCCAGCAGTGACAGGGGAGACACTGAAGCTTTCTTT.

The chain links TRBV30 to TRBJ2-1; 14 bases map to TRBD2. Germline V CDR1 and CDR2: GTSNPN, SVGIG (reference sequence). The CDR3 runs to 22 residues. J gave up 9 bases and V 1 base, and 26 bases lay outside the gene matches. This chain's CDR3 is CAWSGQRMFGRKTSGRAGEQFF. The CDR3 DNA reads TGTGCCTGGAGTGGCCAACGAATGTTCGGAAGAAAGACTAGCGGGAGGGCCGGTGAGCAGTTCTTC.

CDR3 DNA: TGTGCCAGCAACGACCTAGACAGGGGGAAAAACATTCAGTACTTC. Its protein is CASNDLDRGKNIQYF. This chain joins TRBV7-9 and TRBJ2-4, with TRBD1 matching 9 bases. The CDR3 consists of 15 residues. V was pared by 7 bases and J by 4 bases, with 8 bases of the junction left unmatched. Per germline, CDR1 SEHNR and CDR2 FQNEAQ (reference sequence).

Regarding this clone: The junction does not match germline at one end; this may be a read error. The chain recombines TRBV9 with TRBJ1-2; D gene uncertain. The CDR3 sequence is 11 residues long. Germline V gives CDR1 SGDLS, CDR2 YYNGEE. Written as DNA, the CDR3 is TGTGCCAGCAGCGTAGATACAGAGGCTGCCTTC. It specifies CASSVDTEAAF.

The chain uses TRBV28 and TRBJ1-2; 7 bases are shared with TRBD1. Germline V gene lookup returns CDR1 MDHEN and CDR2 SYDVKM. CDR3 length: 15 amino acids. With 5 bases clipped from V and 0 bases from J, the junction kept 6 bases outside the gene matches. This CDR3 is CASSIPRGSNYGYTF. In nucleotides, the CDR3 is TGTGCCAGCAGTATTCCCAGGGGGTCTAACTATGGCTACACCTTC.

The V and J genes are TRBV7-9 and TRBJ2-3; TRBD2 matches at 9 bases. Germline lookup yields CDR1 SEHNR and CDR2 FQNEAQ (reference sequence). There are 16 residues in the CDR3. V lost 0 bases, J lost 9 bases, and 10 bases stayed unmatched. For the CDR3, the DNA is TGTGCCAGCAGCTTAGCGACGGCTAGCGGGACCTTCACGCAGTATTTT. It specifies CASSLATASGTFTQYF.

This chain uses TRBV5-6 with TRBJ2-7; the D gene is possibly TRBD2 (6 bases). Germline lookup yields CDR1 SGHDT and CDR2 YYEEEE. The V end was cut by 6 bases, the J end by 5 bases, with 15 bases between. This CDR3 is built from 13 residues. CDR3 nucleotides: TGTGCCAGCATGGCCGCTAGCGCCAACGAGCAGTACTTC. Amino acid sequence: CASMAASANEQYF.

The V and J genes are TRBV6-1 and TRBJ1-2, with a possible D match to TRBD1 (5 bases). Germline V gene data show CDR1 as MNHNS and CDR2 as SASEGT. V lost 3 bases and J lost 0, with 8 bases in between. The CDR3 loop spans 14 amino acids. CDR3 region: CASSETTANYGYTF. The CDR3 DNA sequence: TGTGCCAGCAGTGAGACGACAGCTAACTATGGCTACACCTTC.